One and the same sample provided the 15 T cell receptor beta chains below, sequenced in a study of blood T cell repertoires in COVID-19. The method was immunoSEQ multiplex PCR; TCRdb's version includes in-frame clones alone and lacks a portion of them. Of some 390,000 clones listed, more than 80% are singletons. Source material: PBMCs or T cells enriched from blood (not recorded which). These receptors came from a young man who had recovered from COVID-19.

In DNA form, the CDR3 reads TGTGCCAGCAGCGGACTAGCGGGGCCCTCCTACGAGCAGTACTTC. This translates into CASSGLAGPSYEQYF. This sequence joins TRBV7-9 and TRBJ2-7; 12 bases are a match to TRBD2. The CDR3 contains 15 residues. With V trimmed by 5 bases and J by 0 bases, 2 bases remained unmatched. Germline V CDR1 and CDR2: SEHNR, FQNEAQ (reference sequence).

The rearrangement links TRBV28 to TRBJ2-1, with 15 bases identical to TRBD2. Germline trimming cut 9 bases from V and 3 bases from J; bases unmatched to any gene: 15. This CDR3 has 19 residues. Germline loops: CDR1 MDHEN, CDR2 SYDVKM. CDR3 sequence (DNA): TGTGCCAGTCGCCTCCGGTGGGGACTAGCGGGAGGCTTCTACAATGAGCAGTTCTTC. It translates to CASRLRWGLAGGFYNEQFF.

This clone was counted once. This chain joins TRBV24-1 and TRBJ2-1; 10 bases map to TRBD1. Germline V gene sequence: CDR1 KGHDR, CDR2 SFDVKD. This CDR3 has 16 amino acids. The V segment lost 3 bases and the J segment 5 bases; nucleotides outside the gene matches: 6. CDR3 DNA sequence: TGTGCCACCAGTGATCCCCGGGACAGGGGCAACAATGAGCAGTTCTTC. This codes for CATSDPRDRGNNEQFF.

The V gene is TRBV2, the J gene TRBJ2-4; unclear D gene. The V gene lost 3 bases and the J gene lost 0 bases, with 9 bases spanning the gap. Looked up from germline, CDR1 is SNHLY and CDR2 is FYNNEI. There are 15 residues in the CDR3. The CDR3 loop reads CASSEEKVAKNIQYF. In DNA, the CDR3 is TGTGCCAGCAGTGAGGAGAAGGTAGCCAAAAACATTCAGTACTTC.

J is TRBJ1-1 and V is TRBV2; no reliable D call. The ends were cut back, 3 bases at V and 1 base at J, with 6 bases in the middle. This CDR3 is built from 13 residues. Germline CDR1 is SNHLY and CDR2 is FYNNEI. The CDR3 loop reads CASSDRGNTEAFF. Here the CDR3 DNA reads TGTGCCAGCAGTGATCGGGGGAACACTGAAGCTTTCTTT.

The gene calls are TRBV28 and TRBJ1-2; 8 bases map to TRBD1. CDR3 length equals 16 residues. Germline loops: CDR1 MDHEN, CDR2 SYDVKM. Trimming at V came to 5 bases and at J to 6 bases, leaving 14 bases not matched to a gene. The CDR3 loop reads CASSTPTGAFRNGYTF. In DNA, the CDR3 is TGTGCCAGCAGTACCCCGACAGGGGCCTTCCGGAATGGCTACACCTTC.

This clone has a handful of counts. The genes are TRBV18 and TRBJ2-1, with D uncertain. V was trimmed by 4 bases and J by 9 bases, leaving 13 bases between them. Per germline, CDR1 KGHSH and CDR2 LQKENI. CDR3 length: 13 residues. The DNA for the CDR3 is TGTGCCAGCTCACTCATCAATACAAGTGAGCAGTTCTTC. It specifies CASSLINTSEQFF.

This chain connects TRBV14 to TRBJ2-7; a weak D match, TRBD1 (6 bases). Germline V gene lookup returns CDR1 SGHDN and CDR2 FVKESK. V was shortened by 2 bases and J by 3 bases, with 14 bases between the two germline ends. The CDR3 spans 15 residues. CDR3 amino acids: CASSQSSYRVYEQYF. The CDR3 nucleotides are TGTGCCAGCAGCCAATCCTCCTACAGGGTCTACGAGCAGTACTTC.

This sequence joins TRBV9 and TRBJ2-1; D perhaps matches TRBD1 (6 bases). Germline loops: CDR1 SGDLS, CDR2 YYNGEE. V lost 0 bases and J lost 5, with 12 bases in between. CDR3 length: 15 amino acids. In DNA, the CDR3 is TGTGCCAGCAGCGTAGGGGCAGGGGCCCACAATGAGCAGTTCTTC. It yields the protein CASSVGAGAHNEQFF. The variable domain in full, with the rest retrieved from reference TRBV9 and TRBJ2-1, is DSGVTQTPKHLITATGQRVTLRCSPRSGDLSVYWYQQSLDQGLQFLIQYYNGEERAKGNILERFSAQQFPDLHSELNLSSLELGDSALYFCASSVGAGAHNEQFFGPGTRLTVL.

This clone showed up just a few times. CDR3 nucleotide sequence: TGTGCCATCAGTGAGTCGACAGAAGGGGCTTTCTTT. Its protein is CAISESTEGAFF. The rearrangement joins TRBV10-3 to TRBJ1-1; perhaps TRBD1 as D (5 bases). Looked up from germline, CDR1 is ENHRY and CDR2 is SYGVKD. V was pared by 0 bases and J by 11 bases, with 10 bases between. The CDR3 has 12 amino acids.

This clone was observed a few times. The V gene is TRBV2, the J gene TRBJ1-5, with a tentative D call TRBD1 (5 bases). V was cut by 7 bases and J by 2 bases, with 15 bases left in between. Looked up from germline, CDR1 is SNHLY and CDR2 is FYNNEI. The CDR3 extends over 15 amino acids. The CDR3 DNA reads TGTGCCAGCACTTCAGGAGGGGTTGGCAATCAGCCCCAGCATTTT. It yields the protein CASTSGGVGNQPQHF.

V is TRBV7-2 and J is TRBJ1-5; TRBD1 is a possible D gene (5 bases). The CDR3 loop spans 13 amino acids. CDR1 is SGHTA and CDR2 is FQGNSA in the germline V gene. Trimming left V 4 bases short and J 4 bases short, with 8 bases between. The CDR3 nucleotides read TGTGCCAGCAGCTGGGGCGAGAATCAGCCCCAGCATTTT. This translates into CASSWGENQPQHF.

This clone was observed a handful of times. The V gene is TRBV7-2, the J gene TRBJ2-1; D is perhaps TRBD2 (6 bases). The germline CDR1 and CDR2 sequences are SGHTA and FQGNSA. CDR3 length: 16 residues. The V gene lost 2 bases and the J gene lost 0 bases, with 11 bases spanning the gap. CDR3 nucleotides: TGTGCCAGCAGCTTAAGCGGGTCAAGCTCCTACAATGAGCAGTTCTTC. Its translation: CASSLSGSSSYNEQFF.

The CDR3 DNA sequence: TGTGCCAGCAGTTTGACAGGAGGGAACACTGAAGCTTTCTTT. Encoded protein: CASSLTGGNTEAFF. The chain couples TRBV27 to TRBJ1-1, with D tentatively TRBD1 (6 bases). The CDR3 spans 14 residues. The V end was cut by 3 bases, the J end by 1 base, with 9 bases between. Germline CDR1 is MNHEY and CDR2 is SMNVEV (reference sequence).

The J gene is TRBJ2-7, the V gene TRBV5-6; weak D call: TRBD2 (5 bases). The CDR3 is 15 amino acids. From germline, CDR1 is SGHDT and CDR2 YYEEEE. V was pared by 4 bases and J by 5 bases, with 19 bases between. CDR3 in DNA: TGTGCCAGCAGCCCACTTCCGTTAGGAGGCCACGAGCAGTACTTC. It yields the protein CASSPLPLGGHEQYF.